The sample holds a few counts of the clone carrying this TCR beta chain. Its cognate antigen is unknown. The sample comes from a study of CD8+ T cells in alopecia areata. Study-wide background: Tofacitinib exposure lasted 6 to 18 months, followed by 6 months off drug.

Findings of the study overall: Alopecia totalis/universalis scalp especially showed more expanded CD8+ clones than normal scalp.

As part of sample collection, lesional scalp punch biopsies and peripheral blood were taken from alopecia areata patients. The CDR3 extends over 12 amino acids. Between the trimmed V and J ends, which lost 4 bases and 4 bases, there was a span of 7 bases. Per the germline V gene, CDR1 is SQVTM and CDR2 is ANQGSEA. Sequencing relied on a cDNA template that was reverse transcribed from extracted RNA. Assay: immunoSEQ multiplex PCR; the TCRdb copy retains only in-frame clones and omits some. Altogether around 140,000 clones are present, about 51% being singletons, with the ten largest covering over 0.75%.

This specimen was CD4+ T cells sorted from blood, taken at week 0. This TCR derives from a human donor with alopecia areata. This chain uses TRBV29-1 with TRBJ2-2; possible D gene TRBD2, 5 bases. For the CDR3, the DNA is TGCAGCGTTGTAGCGCGCACCGGGGAGCTGTTTTTT. It translates to CSVVARTGELFF.